The clone carrying this T cell receptor beta chain was detected a few times. Antigen specificity is unknown. This sample is part of a study of T cell repertoires in cytomegalovirus infection. In the study overall: CMV infection plus the matching HLA type was flagged by public TCR beta signatures.

Broader study findings: Ex vivo responses were dominated by HLA-C-restricted CMV-specific TCR beta clonotypes.

MiXCR, run by TCRdb on the reads, gives a single entry per CDR3 protein. The sample yields a few hundred thousand distinct CDR3 sequences, roughly 13% seen once. The CDR3 consists of 13 residues. Germline loops: CDR1 DFQATT, CDR2 SNEGSKA (reference sequence). V shed 4 bases and J 1 base; nucleotides not matched to a gene: 2. This sequence originates from a human donor in good health (CMV status not recorded). Some clones in this sample may be carry-over from other donors' samples. The rearrangement uses TRBV20-1 and TRBJ2-3; 7 bases map to TRBD2. The sequenced material came from PBMCs. Written as DNA, the CDR3 is TGCAGTGCTACGGGACTACGCACAGATACGCAGTATTTT. The encoded protein is CSATGLRTDTQYF.